The 31 T cell receptor beta chains below all came from one sample that was sequenced in a study of T-cell reconstitution after alpha-beta-depleted transplantation in children. A library of TCRbeta sequences, prepared with unique molecular identifiers, was generated. TCRdb re-derived calls from the PCR reads in MiXCR, one entry per CDR3 protein. The top ten clones hold approximately 5% of a sample with about 230,000 distinct CDR3 sequences, around 8.9% of them seen once. The sample here was PBMCs from the stem cell graft donor, taken from the stem cell graft. These receptors came from a human donor who donated a stem cell graft to a child with SCID.

Many counts were recorded for this clonotype. J is TRBJ2-1 and V is TRBV12-3 or TRBV12-4; D possibly matches TRBD1 or TRBD2 (5 bases each). The length of the CDR3 is 13 residues. Trimming stripped 5 bases from V and 9 bases from J, with 14 bases between. The CDR3 nucleotides read TGTGCCAGCAGTCTCCCCCCGGGGACTGAGCAGTTCTTC. Its translation is CASSLPPGTEQFF.

There are many counts of this clonotype. This chain joins TRBV3-1 and TRBJ1-5; D unclear. The germline V gene has CDR1 LGHDT and CDR2 YNNKEL (reference sequence). The CDR3 contains 13 residues. Trimming took off 3 bases at V and 9 bases at J, with 12 bases between the two ends. The CDR3 nucleotides read TGTGCCAGCAGCCACCGGGCCGCCGGGCCCCAGCATTTT. Translation gives CASSHRAAGPQHF. The full variable domain, its missing parts supplied by reference TRBV3-1 and TRBJ1-5, is DTAVSQTPKYLVTQMGNDKSIKCEQNLGHDTMYWYKQDSKKFLKIMFSYNNKELIINETVPNRFSPKSPDKAHLNLHINSLELGDSAVYFCASSHRAAGPQHFGDGTRLSIL.

This clonotype was seen only a few times. This could be a read error, since a much larger clone is one nucleotide away. The chain has TRBV5-6 and TRBJ1-2; 9 bases agree with TRBD1. Germline loops: CDR1 SGHDT, CDR2 YYEEEE. The CDR3 extends over 15 amino acids. DNA for the CDR3: TGTGCCAGCAGCTTGGTGGACAGGGGCGAATATGGCTACCCCTTC. Amino acids: CASSLVDRGEYGYPF.

In its sample, this clonotype was seen many times. The V and J genes are TRBV5-1 and TRBJ2-1, with 10 bases fitting TRBD2. The CDR3 consists of 15 residues. V trimming: 4 bases; J trimming: 11 bases; junction bases outside the gene matches: 12. CDR1 and CDR2 (germline): SGHRS, YFSETQ. This CDR3 reads CASSASLAGEGKQFF. CDR3 in DNA: TGCGCCAGCAGCGCCTCCCTAGCGGGGGAGGGTAAGCAGTTCTTC.

V usage is TRBV7-2 and J usage is TRBJ1-2; D gene uncertain. V gave up 2 bases and J gave up 4 bases, with 14 bases separating them. The CDR3 sequence is 15 residues long. The germline CDR1 and CDR2 sequences are SGHTA and FQGNSA. Written as DNA, the CDR3 is TGTGCCAGCAGCTTAAGTGTAGCCCTTCTCTATGGCTACACCTTC. Protein sequence: CASSLSVALLYGYTF.

This clonotype appeared a few times. The rearrangement joins TRBV20-1 to TRBJ1-2; D may be TRBD1 (5 bases). Germline values: CDR1 DFQATT, CDR2 SNEGSKA (reference sequence). The CDR3 has 14 amino acids. V lost 2 bases and J 7 bases, leaving 17 bases between the germline ends. CDR3 DNA sequence: TGCAGTGCTAGACTAGCGGGGGACCTACGTGGCTACACCTTC. It codes for CSARLAGDLRGYTF.

This clonotype showed up many times. This chain joins TRBV5-1 and TRBJ1-2; D gene uncertain. Germline V gives CDR1 SGHRS, CDR2 YFSETQ. V lost 1 base and J lost 3, with 10 bases in between. The CDR3 totals 14 residues. CDR3 loop: CASSLQVEDYGYTF. The CDR3 DNA sequence: TGCGCCAGCAGCTTGCAGGTGGAGGACTATGGCTACACCTTC.

This clonotype has at least ten counts. The chain links TRBV20-1 to TRBJ1-2, with D uncertain. Germline V gene sequence: CDR1 DFQATT, CDR2 SNEGSKA (reference sequence). The CDR3 contains 14 residues. Trimming pared 6 bases from V and 1 base from J, leaving 15 bases between. The CDR3 here is CSATGGSDNYGYTF. CDR3 DNA sequence: TGCAGTGCGACGGGAGGGTCGGATAACTATGGCTACACCTTC.

This clonotype was detected many times. The V gene is TRBV6-5, the J gene TRBJ1-5; possible D gene TRBD1, 5 bases. V gave up 2 bases and J gave up 4 bases, with 15 bases separating them. The germline V gene has CDR1 MNHEY and CDR2 SVGAGI. CDR3 length equals 16 residues. CDR3: CASSYGGTTTNQPQHF. The CDR3 region has the DNA TGTGCCAGCAGTTACGGGGGGACGACAACTAATCAGCCCCAGCATTTT.

There are many counts of this clonotype. The chain links TRBV28 to TRBJ2-1, with TRBD1 matching 7 bases. The V gene end was trimmed by 8 bases and the J gene end by 1 base; junction bases not matched to a gene: 2. The germline gives CDR1 MDHEN, CDR2 SYDVKM. The CDR3 totals 13 residues. The CDR3 coding sequence is TGTGCCAGCCAGGGGGAGTCCTACAATGAGCAGTTCTTC. Residues: CASQGESYNEQFF.

This clonotype was recorded at least ten times. The chain uses TRBV5-1 and TRBJ1-1; 9 bases fit TRBD1. Trimming removed 0 bases from V and 0 bases from J; junction bases left unmatched: 3. CDR1 SGHRS and CDR2 YFSETQ come from the germline V gene. The CDR3 has 16 amino acids. CDR3 coding DNA: TGCGCCAGCAGCTTGGCGGGGACAGGGCTGAACACTGAAGCTTTCTTT. Protein: CASSLAGTGLNTEAFF.

The chain employs TRBV6-2 or TRBV6-3 and TRBJ2-3; 11 bases map to TRBD2. This CDR3 contains 18 residues. Germline CDR1 is MNHEY and CDR2 is SVGEGT. The V segment lost 4 bases and the J segment 3 bases; nucleotides outside the gene matches: 12. The CDR3 here is CASSFTTSGEEGTDTQYF. The CDR3 DNA sequence: TGTGCCAGCAGTTTTACGACTAGCGGGGAGGAGGGAACAGATACGCAGTATTTT.

This clonotype was detected only a few times. This chain links TRBV3-1 with TRBJ2-5; 11 bases map to TRBD1. The CDR3 runs to 13 residues. Losses at the gene ends were 7 bases for V and 5 bases for J; bases not matched to a gene: 3. Germline V gene lookup returns CDR1 LGHDT and CDR2 YNNKEL (reference sequence). CDR3 DNA: TGTGCCAGCATCTGGACAGGGGGCGAGACCCAGTACTTC. It encodes CASIWTGGETQYF.

Many counts were recorded for this clonotype. The chain employs TRBV4-1 and TRBJ1-1; D is ambiguous. The CDR3 totals 15 residues. V dropped 4 bases and J dropped 0 bases, with 12 bases sitting between them. The germline V gene has CDR1 MGHRA and CDR2 YSYEKL. The CDR3 nucleotides read TGCGCCAGCAGCCTCTCCCCAGGTGTGAACACTGAAGCTTTCTTT. It encodes CASSLSPGVNTEAFF.

This clonotype was seen ten or more times. The chain uses TRBV5-1 and TRBJ2-4; no firm D call. The V gene's germline CDR1 is SGHRS and CDR2 YFSETQ. With 0 bases removed from V and 0 bases from J, the gap between germline ends came to 7 bases. CDR3 length equals 15 residues. CDR3 amino acids: CASSLDRLAKNIQYF. The CDR3 region has the DNA TGCGCCAGCAGCTTGGACAGACTAGCCAAAAACATTCAGTACTTC.

At least ten counts were recorded for this clonotype. The chain has TRBV19 and TRBJ1-2; 9 bases align to TRBD1. The CDR3 runs to 15 residues. CDR1 and CDR2 (germline): LNHDA, SQIVND (reference sequence). Unmatched junction bases numbered 9, after V lost 4 bases and J lost 6 bases. CDR3 coding DNA: TGTGCCAGTAGTAACCAAGGACAGGGGTGGCATGGCTACACCTTC. Its protein is CASSNQGQGWHGYTF.

This clonotype showed up many times. This rearrangement joins TRBV3-1 to TRBJ2-5; D gene uncertain. Trimming took off 1 base at V and 1 base at J, with 4 bases between the two ends. The CDR3 is 13 residues long. CDR1 LGHDT and CDR2 YNNKEL come from the germline V gene (reference sequence). In DNA form, the CDR3 reads TGTGCCAGCAGCCAAGGCACCCAAGAGACCCAGTACTTC. This codes for CASSQGTQETQYF.

This clonotype has at least ten counts. The rearrangement uses TRBV7-9 and TRBJ1-4; 8 bases are a match to TRBD1. CDR1 is SEHNR, CDR2 FQNEAQ, per germline (reference sequence). The CDR3 length is 15 residues. The J segment lost 8 bases and the V segment lost 1 base, leaving 6 bases of the junction unmatched. CDR3 sequence: CASSLGDRGGEKLFF. CDR3 in DNA: TGTGCCAGCAGCTTAGGAGACAGGGGCGGCGAAAAACTGTTTTTT.

This clonotype was recorded at least ten times. V is TRBV5-1 and J is TRBJ2-3; 8 positions agree with TRBD1. V lost 0 bases and J lost 6; bases outside the gene matches: 3. The CDR3 length is 14 residues. CDR1 is SGHRS, CDR2 YFSETQ, per germline. The CDR3 here is CASSLGTGRDTQYF. The CDR3 DNA reads as TGCGCCAGCAGCTTGGGGACAGGGCGGGATACGCAGTATTTT.

This clonotype was detected ten times or more. The chain recombines TRBV28 with TRBJ2-5, with 8 bases fitting TRBD1. Germline V gene lookup returns CDR1 MDHEN and CDR2 SYDVKM. The CDR3 has 17 amino acids. V dropped 5 bases and J dropped 4; count of bases not matched to a gene: 15. CDR3 residues: CASSPSGQGFLGETQYF. The CDR3 bases are TGTGCCAGCAGTCCCTCCGGACAGGGTTTTTTAGGAGAGACCCAGTACTTC.

This clonotype showed up many times. The V call is TRBV7-9, the J call TRBJ1-3; no definite D call. The CDR3 is 15 residues long. Germline CDR1 is SEHNR and CDR2 is FQNEAQ (reference sequence). The germline V and J ends were trimmed by 7 bases and 0 bases, with 13 bases remaining between them. DNA for the CDR3: TGTGCCAGCACCCCCGACACAAGCTCTGGAAACACCATATATTTT. It translates to CASTPDTSSGNTIYF.

The chain uses TRBV10-3 and TRBJ1-2; TRBD1 matches 7 bases. The CDR3 covers 13 residues. V was clipped by 0 bases and J by 8 bases; unmatched bases: 3. Germline CDR1 ENHRY, CDR2 SYGVKD. CDR3 nucleotides: TGTGCCATCAGTGAGTCGACAGGGTCCGGCTACACCTTC. This sequence encodes CAISESTGSGYTF.

This clonotype was seen repeatedly, ten times or more. CDR3 DNA sequence: TGCGCCAGCAGCTTATCGGGGAGCCTAACTAATGAAAAACTGTTTTTT. This encodes CASSLSGSLTNEKLFF. The J gene is TRBJ1-4, the V gene TRBV5-1; D gene unclear. The germline V and J ends were trimmed by 2 bases and 1 base, with 12 bases remaining between them. Looked up from germline, CDR1 is SGHRS and CDR2 is YFSETQ. The CDR3 runs to 16 residues. The complete variable domain, with remaining parts taken from reference TRBV5-1 and TRBJ1-4, reads KAGVTQTPRYLIKTRGQQVTLSCSPISGHRSVSWYQQTPGQGLQFLFEYFSETQRNKGNFPGRFSGRQFSNSRSEMNVSTLELGDSALYLCASSLSGSLTNEKLFFGSGTQLSVL.

This clonotype showed up many times. The V gene is TRBV11-3, the J gene TRBJ2-5; D is tentatively TRBD1 or TRBD2 (6 bases each). The CDR3 extends over 13 amino acids. Trimming removed 2 bases at V and 5 bases at J, with 9 bases between. The V gene's germline CDR1 is SGHNT and CDR2 YENEEA. This chain's CDR3 is CASSLFGGETQYF. The CDR3 region has the DNA TGTGCCAGCAGCTTATTCGGGGGCGAGACCCAGTACTTC.

This sequence joins TRBV7-8 and TRBJ2-3, with TRBD2 matching over 8 bases. Germline V CDR1 and CDR2: SGHVS, FQNEAQ. This CDR3 contains 13 residues. After removal of 5 bases from V and 5 bases from J, the junction contained 3 bases not matched to a gene. The CDR3 nucleotides are TGTGCCAGCAGCGCGGCGGGAGGAGATACGCAGTATTTT. This encodes CASSAAGGDTQYF.

This clonotype appeared many times. V gene TRBV7-9 combines with J gene TRBJ1-5; 8 bases line up with TRBD1. The CDR3 spans 15 residues. V trimming: 5 bases; J trimming: 8 bases; junction bases outside the gene matches: 11. From germline, CDR1 is SEHNR and CDR2 FQNEAQ (reference sequence). CDR3 in amino acids: CASSRGQGAVEPQHF. The CDR3 DNA sequence: TGTGCCAGCAGCCGCGGACAGGGAGCGGTTGAGCCCCAGCATTTT.

This clonotype has at least ten counts. This chain uses TRBV5-1 with TRBJ1-1; 7 bases agree with TRBD1. The germline CDR1 and CDR2 sequences are SGHRS and YFSETQ. The CDR3 consists of 14 residues. V gave up 4 bases and J gave up 3 bases; unmatched junction bases: 6. CDR3 region: CASSDQGGHTEAFF. The DNA for the CDR3 is TGCGCCAGCAGCGACCAGGGGGGTCACACTGAAGCTTTCTTT.

This clonotype was seen at least ten times. The V gene is TRBV12-3 or TRBV12-4, the J gene TRBJ2-1; D unclear. The CDR3 is 11 residues long. V shed 3 bases and J shed 8 bases, with 5 bases lying between them. The CDR3 DNA reads TGTGCCAGCAGTTTCGCGTATGAGCAGTTCTTC. Its translation: CASSFAYEQFF.

This clonotype was counted many times. V is TRBV20-1 and J is TRBJ2-3; TRBD2 aligns across 10 bases. CDR3 length equals 15 residues. CDR1 is DFQATT and CDR2 is SNEGSKA in the germline V gene (reference sequence). The ends lost 5 bases at V and 0 bases at J; junction bases unmatched: 5. CDR3 region: CSARRTSGSTDTQYF. CDR3 coding DNA: TGCAGTGCTCGTCGGACTAGCGGCAGCACAGATACGCAGTATTTT.

This clonotype was recorded many times. The rearrangement uses TRBV5-4 and TRBJ1-2; 8 bases align to TRBD1. V shed 3 bases, J shed 8 bases, and the junction held 12 bases outside the gene matches. Germline CDR1 SGHNT, CDR2 YYREEE (reference sequence). This CDR3 comprises 15 residues. CDR3 DNA: TGTGCCAGCAGCTGGGGACAGGCGGTTTCGGGGGGCTACACCTTC. As protein: CASSWGQAVSGGYTF.

This clonotype was seen ten or more times. J is TRBJ2-7 and V is TRBV28; a weak D match, TRBD1 (6 bases). Germline lookup yields CDR1 MDHEN and CDR2 SYDVKM. This CDR3 contains 15 residues. Deletions cut 2 bases from V and 3 bases from J, with 14 bases between. CDR3 bases: TGTGCCAGCAGTTTAGGAATCGCCAGGGGCTACGAGCAGTACTTC. It codes for CASSLGIARGYEQYF.